The sequence of this T cell receptor (beta chain) was determined in a study of a mutant IDH1 vaccine in newly diagnosed glioma. Study information: Scheduled at week 35, visit V12 preceded visit V13, held at week 47. Overall study findings and caveats: Pseudoprogression apparently tracked independently of changes in top peripheral T cell clonotypes.

This sample's time point: week 47, end of study. The content of each vaccine dose was 300 ug of mutant IDH1 20-mer peptide, and topical imiquimod accompanied it. Patients, over weeks 1, 3, 5, 7, 11, 15, 19 and 23, received a total of eight vaccinations. Each astrocytoma in the donors was new, WHO grade 3 or 4, IDH1-mutant and ATRX-lost. The method was immunoSEQ multiplex PCR; TCRdb's version includes in-frame clones alone and lacks a portion of them. This table has approximately 60,000 clones, less than 90% appearing once. This clone was seen just once. Its antigen is undetermined. This clonotype originated in a man aged 30 to 45 with glioma. Sequencing was performed on PBMCs, taken from a glioma patient whose treatment included an IDH1 peptide vaccine.

CDR3 sequence reads: CASSSPNNEKLFF. CDR3 DNA: TGTGCCAGCTCCTCGCCAAATAATGAAAAACTGTTTTTT. This chain connects TRBV2 to TRBJ1-4; unclear D gene. The CDR3 covers 13 residues. Between the trimmed V and J ends, which lost 8 bases and 4 bases, there was a span of 11 bases. Germline CDR1 is SNHLY and CDR2 is FYNNEI. The variable domain in full, completed from reference TRBV2 and TRBJ1-4, reads EPEVTQTPSHQVTQMGQEVILRCVPISNHLYFYWYRQILGQKVEFLVSFYNNEISEKSEIFDDQFSVERPDGSNFTLKIRSTKLEDSAMYFCASSSPNNEKLFFGSGTQLSVL.